One and the same sample provided the 13 T cell receptor beta chains below, sequenced in a study of tumor and adjacent non-tumor tissue in lung cancer. RNA was extracted from bulk tissue without any cell sorting. More than 3 cm separated this lung sample from the edge of the tumor. The library came from three nested PCR rounds adapted from ARM-PCR protocols. TCRdb processed the multiplex PCR reads anew with MiXCR; each CDR3 protein has one entry. Of 85,000 to 130,000 distinct CDR3 sequences listed, more than 55% are singletons. The sample comprised distant non-tumor lung tissue. These TCRs come from a young man with non-small cell lung cancer.

In regard to this clonotype: Mismatch with germline at one junction end may stem from a read error. This sequence joins TRBV29-1 and TRBJ2-7; 9 positions match TRBD1. CDR3 size: 13 residues. Germline CDR1 SQVTM, CDR2 ANQGSEA. DNA for the CDR3: TGCAGCGTCCTCGAACAGGGGGCCTATGAGCAGTACTTC. This sequence encodes CSVLEQGAYEQYF.

As concerns this clonotype: This likely comes from a read error, as the CDR3 has no conserved phenylalanine or tryptophan at its end. The limits of the CDR3 on the DNA are not certain, so only TCRdb's listed CDR3 is given. The chain couples TRBV6-5 to TRBJ2-7; TRBD1 reflects the table's D call only, with no check against the DNA. Germline loops: CDR1 MNHEY, CDR2 SVGAGI. The CDR3 has 13 residues if both end residues are counted. Here the CDR3 reads CASKQGGSYEQNS.

The rearrangement joins TRBV30 to TRBJ2-7; D gene uncertain. Per germline, CDR1 GTSNPN and CDR2 SVGIG (reference sequence). CDR3 size: 11 residues. V lost 3 bases to trimming and J lost 13 bases, with 16 bases between them. CDR3 residues: CAWSTWGDAYF. CDR3 nucleotides: TGTGCCTGGAGCACCTGGGGTGACGCCTACTTC.

This clonotype has just a few counts. The chain recombines TRBV11-2 with TRBJ2-7, with D possibly called TRBD1 or TRBD2 (5 bases each). The CDR3 loop spans 14 amino acids. The germline CDR1 and CDR2 sequences are SGHAT and FQNNGV. Written as DNA, the CDR3 is TGTCTCAGCAACTTAGGGGACGGAGGCTACGAGCAGTACTTC. Amino acid sequence: CLSNLGDGGYEQYF.

To note about this clonotype: Lacking the conserved final phenylalanine or tryptophan, this CDR3 likely reflects a read error. The DNA is omitted, as the CDR3 cannot be located on it reliably, and the CDR3 follows TCRdb's listing. The chain is built from TRBV5-4 and TRBJ2-7; the D segment call TRBD1 is taken from the table without a DNA check. The CDR3 numbers 14 amino acids, ends counted. Germline CDR1 SGHNT, CDR2 YYREEE (reference sequence). CDR3 in amino acids: CASSLTGGSYERYL.

This clonotype was picked up one time. The germline gene is not matched at one end of the junction; a read error may be the cause. The J gene is TRBJ2-3, the V gene TRBV12-3 or TRBV12-4; D unresolved. This CDR3 is 15 amino acids long. In DNA, the CDR3 is TGTGCCAGCAGGATATCCGAGACTGGCACGGATACGCAGTATTTT. This encodes CASRISETGTDTQYF.

In the case of this clonotype: Its ends do not fully match the called genes, so a read error is possible. CDR3 region: CAGSSSGLGELFF. The CDR3 DNA reads as TGTGCCGGCAGTTCCTCAGGTCTCGGAGAACTGTTTTTT. This sequence joins TRBV6-2 or TRBV6-3 and TRBJ1-4; D unclear. The CDR3 consists of 13 residues. Germline CDR1 is MNHEY and CDR2 is SVGEGT.

Remarks on this clonotype: The CDR3 ends on some other residue instead of the conserved phenylalanine or tryptophan, so this is likely a read error. Because the CDR3's place on the DNA is in doubt, the DNA is left out and the CDR3 is given as listed by TCRdb. V usage is TRBV12-3 or TRBV12-4 and J usage is TRBJ2-7; TRBD2, the table's D call, was not compared with the DNA. The CDR3 is 13 residues long, ends included. The chain's CDR3 is CASSLGGRAEQYL.

This clonotype was observed a single time. An end of the junction differs from the germline gene, which may be a read error. The CDR3 spells CTSSLTENTEAFF. Here the CDR3 DNA reads TGTACCAGCAGCTTGACGGAGAACACTGAAGCTTTCTTT. V gene TRBV11-2 combines with J gene TRBJ1-1; D unresolved. Germline V gives CDR1 SGHAT, CDR2 FQNNGV. This CDR3 spans 13 amino acids.

Worth noting for this clonotype: Its ends do not fully match the called genes, so a read error is possible. V gene TRBV6-2 or TRBV6-3 combines with J gene TRBJ2-6; possibly TRBD1 or TRBD2 for D (5 bases each). Per germline, CDR1 MNHEY and CDR2 SVGEGT. There are 15 residues in the CDR3. The CDR3 DNA is TGTGCCAGTAGTTCTAGGGTGCCCGGGGCCAACGTCCTGACCTTC. Translation: CASSSRVPGANVLTF.

As regards this clonotype: A read error may explain this, as a much larger clone is one base away. This chain uses TRBV12-3 or TRBV12-4 with TRBJ2-1; D gene ambiguous. This CDR3 has 13 residues. The CDR3 loop reads CASSSHTGNEEFF. CDR3 DNA: TGTGCCAGCAGCTCCCACACGGGCAATGAGGAGTTCTTC.

The V gene is TRBV12-3 or TRBV12-4, the J gene TRBJ2-1, with D unresolved. CDR3 size: 16 residues. Trimming pared 6 bases from V and 0 bases from J, leaving 15 bases between. The CDR3 DNA reads TGTGCCAGCAGCTCCGGGCTAACGAGCTCCTACAATGAGCAGTTCTTC. As protein: CASSSGLTSSYNEQFF.

This clonotype was seen more than once but under ten times. The chain uses TRBV5-1 and TRBJ1-1; unclear D gene. Trimming stripped 4 bases from V and 1 base from J, with 17 bases between. Germline values: CDR1 SGHRS, CDR2 YFSETQ. The CDR3 runs to 16 residues. Written as DNA, the CDR3 is TGCGCCAGCAGCCCCCTACCGGACGGCGCGAACACTGAAGCTTTCTTT. Translation gives CASSPLPDGANTEAFF.